What follows describes a single T cell receptor beta chain. Germline lookup yields CDR1 KGHDR and CDR2 SFDVKD. After removal of 4 bases from V and 2 bases from J, the junction contained 8 bases not matched to a gene. The CDR3 is made up of 16 amino acids. These data are taken from a study of blood T cell repertoires in COVID-19. Clones were sequenced by immunoSEQ multiplex PCR, and TCRdb holds only the in-frame ones, with some missing. Among around 45,000 clones listed, less than 95% were seen once. The chain joins TRBV24-1 to TRBJ2-3; 7 bases are a match to TRBD1. The origin of this receptor is a man in his 70s with active COVID-19. Source material: peripheral blood. The CDR3 sequence is CATSDRTGEFTDTQYF. CDR3 sequence (DNA): TGTGCCACCAGTGACAGAACAGGGGAGTTCACAGATACGCAGTATTTT.